The 4 T cell receptor beta chains below were found in one sample sequenced in a study of blood T cell repertoires in COVID-19. Profiling relied on immunoSEQ multiplex PCR, and the TCRdb table lists in-frame clones only, not all of them. This sample has approximately 80,000 clones, with around 85% found just once. Source material: peripheral blood. All receptors come from a woman aged 80 or over with COVID-19, enrolled during active disease.

The chain couples TRBV19 to TRBJ1-1, with 11 bases aligning to TRBD1. Germline trimming cut 3 bases from V and 5 bases from J; bases unmatched to any gene: 11. The CDR3 is 17 amino acids. CDR1 and CDR2 from the germline V gene are LNHDA and SQIVND (reference sequence). This CDR3 reads CASSIPGPDRGLTEAFF. DNA of the CDR3: TGTGCCAGTAGTATTCCGGGGCCGGACAGGGGGCTAACTGAAGCTTTCTTT.

The CDR3 coding sequence is TGTGCCAGCAGCTTGGAAGGGCGGGGAGGTAATGAGCAGTTCTTC. As protein: CASSLEGRGGNEQFF. The chain couples TRBV5-4 to TRBJ2-1; TRBD2 might be the D (6 bases). The CDR3 totals 15 residues. V was cut by 0 bases and J by 7 bases, with 14 bases left in between. Germline values: CDR1 SGHNT, CDR2 YYREEE (reference sequence).

There are a few counts of this clone. The J gene is TRBJ2-3, the V gene TRBV11-1; D is perhaps TRBD2 (6 bases). The V end lost 8 bases, the J end lost 0 bases, and 6 bases lay between the germline ends. The germline V gene encodes CDR1 SGHAT and CDR2 FQDESV (reference sequence). The CDR3 is 12 amino acids. The CDR3 DNA sequence: TGTGCCAGCGGGGGGAGCACAGATACGCAGTATTTT. Translation gives CASGGSTDTQYF. Combining the CDR3 with reference TRBV11-1 and TRBJ2-3 gives the whole variable domain EAEVAQSPRYKITEKSQAVAFWCDPISGHATLYWYRQILGQGPELLVQFQDESVVDDSQLPKDRFSAERLKGVDSTLKIQPAELGDSAMYLCASGGSTDTQYFGPGTRLTVL.

This clone was recorded once. The chain uses TRBV5-5 and TRBJ1-6; a possible D gene is TRBD1 (6 bases). The germline CDR1 and CDR2 sequences are SGHKS and YYEKEE (reference sequence). The CDR3 runs 16 residues. Trimming left V 4 bases short and J 0 bases short, with 11 bases between. CDR3 DNA sequence: TGTGCCAGCAGCCACGCACAGGGCTCCTATAATTCACCCCTCCACTTT. It codes for CASSHAQGSYNSPLHF.